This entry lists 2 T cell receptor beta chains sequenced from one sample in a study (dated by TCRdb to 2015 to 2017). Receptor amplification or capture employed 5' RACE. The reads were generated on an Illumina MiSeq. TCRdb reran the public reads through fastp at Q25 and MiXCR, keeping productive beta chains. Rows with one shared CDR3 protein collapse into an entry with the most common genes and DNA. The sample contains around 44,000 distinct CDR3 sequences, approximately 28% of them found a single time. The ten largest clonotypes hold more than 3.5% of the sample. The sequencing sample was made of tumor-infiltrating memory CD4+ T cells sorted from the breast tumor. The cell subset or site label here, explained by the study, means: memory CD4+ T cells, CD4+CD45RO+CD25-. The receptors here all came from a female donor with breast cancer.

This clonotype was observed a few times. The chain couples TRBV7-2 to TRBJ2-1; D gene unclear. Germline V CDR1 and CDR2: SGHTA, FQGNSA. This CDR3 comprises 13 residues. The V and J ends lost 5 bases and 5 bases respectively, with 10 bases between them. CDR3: CASSEGANNEQFF. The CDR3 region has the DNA TGTGCCAGCAGCGAAGGCGCCAACAATGAGCAGTTCTTC.

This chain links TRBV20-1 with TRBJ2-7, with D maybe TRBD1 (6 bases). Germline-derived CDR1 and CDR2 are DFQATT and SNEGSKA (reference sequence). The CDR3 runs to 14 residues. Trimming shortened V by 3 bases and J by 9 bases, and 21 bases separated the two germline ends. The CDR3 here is CSASDRTGPLGQYF. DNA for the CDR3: TGCAGTGCTAGCGACAGGACCGGCCCCCTAGGGCAGTACTTC.